This T cell receptor beta chain was documented in a study of Ad26.COV2.S vaccination and SARS-CoV-2 variants. As for the study in general: The vaccine Ad26.COV2.S was put into the muscle once, or twice with 56 days between.

Here immunoSEQ multiplex PCR was the method, and the copy in TCRdb shows in-frame clones only, minus some. The table shows approximately 350,000 clones, with 80% to 90% occurring only once. As concerns this clone: The antigen is not known.

Documented treatment: some 20 received Ad26.COV2.S at low or high dose, single or two shots; about five received placebo; per-sample allocation not given. Sampling was done on day 63 after the first vaccine or placebo injection. General study points: Total responses of T cells may have been underestimated by the analyses of TCR breadth and depth.

The CDR3 has 15 amino acids. V lost 3 bases and J 8 bases, leaving 19 bases between the germline ends. The germline CDR1 and CDR2 sequences are KGHSH and LQKENI. The V call is TRBV18, the J call TRBJ1-2; no clear D gene. The sequences come from peripheral blood, collected in a trial of Ad26.COV2.S vaccine versus placebo. This TCR was recovered from a person between 18 and 65 years old who received the Ad26.COV2.S COVID-19 vaccine or a placebo. The CDR3 loop reads CASSPGSGSDGGYTF. The CDR3 DNA sequence: TGTGCCAGCTCACCCGGATCGGGGTCTGATGGGGGCTACACCTTC.